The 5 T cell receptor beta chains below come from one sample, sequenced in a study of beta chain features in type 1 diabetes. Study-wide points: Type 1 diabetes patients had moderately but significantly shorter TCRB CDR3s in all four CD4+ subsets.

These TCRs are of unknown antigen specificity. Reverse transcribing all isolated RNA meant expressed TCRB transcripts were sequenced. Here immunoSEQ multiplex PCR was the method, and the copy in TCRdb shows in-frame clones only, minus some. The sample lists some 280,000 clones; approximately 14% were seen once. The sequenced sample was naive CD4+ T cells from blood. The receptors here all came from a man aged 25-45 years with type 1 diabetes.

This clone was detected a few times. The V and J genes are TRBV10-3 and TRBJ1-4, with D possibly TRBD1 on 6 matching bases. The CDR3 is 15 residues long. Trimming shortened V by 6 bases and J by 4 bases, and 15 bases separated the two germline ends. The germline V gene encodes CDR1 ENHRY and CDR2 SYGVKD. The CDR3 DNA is TGTGCCATCAGCGGAACAGGGAATGGTAATGAAAAACTGTTTTTT. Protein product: CAISGTGNGNEKLFF.

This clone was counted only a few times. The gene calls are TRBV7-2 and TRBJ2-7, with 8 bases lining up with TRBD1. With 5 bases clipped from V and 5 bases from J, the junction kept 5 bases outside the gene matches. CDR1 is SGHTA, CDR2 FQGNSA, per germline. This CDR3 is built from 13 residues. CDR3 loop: CASSPRGRNEQYF. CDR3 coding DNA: TGTGCCAGCAGCCCCAGGGGGCGAAACGAGCAGTACTTC.

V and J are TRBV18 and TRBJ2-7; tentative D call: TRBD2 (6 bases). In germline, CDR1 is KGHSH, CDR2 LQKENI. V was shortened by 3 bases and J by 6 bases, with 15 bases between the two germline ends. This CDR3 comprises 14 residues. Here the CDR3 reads CASSPDGEEVEQYF. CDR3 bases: TGTGCCAGCTCACCCGATGGGGAGGAGGTCGAGCAGTACTTC.

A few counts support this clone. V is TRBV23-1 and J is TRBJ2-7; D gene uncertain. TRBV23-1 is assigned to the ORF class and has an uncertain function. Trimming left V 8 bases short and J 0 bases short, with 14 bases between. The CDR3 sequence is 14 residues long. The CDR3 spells CASRRDNSSYEQYF. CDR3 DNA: TGCGCCAGCCGCCGAGACAACAGCTCCTACGAGCAGTACTTC.

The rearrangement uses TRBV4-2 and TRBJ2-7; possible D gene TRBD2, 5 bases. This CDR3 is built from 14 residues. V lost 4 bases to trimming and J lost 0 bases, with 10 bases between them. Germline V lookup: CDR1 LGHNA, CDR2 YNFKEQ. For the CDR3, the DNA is TGTGCCAGCAGCCTGGGAGTTGGCTCCTACGAGCAGTACTTC. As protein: CASSLGVGSYEQYF.